These 18 T cell receptor beta chains share one sample of origin, sequenced in a study of T cell responses to AZD1222 COVID-19 vaccine. Only in-frame clones appear in the TCRdb table, and some are missing; sequencing was by immunoSEQ multiplex PCR. Seen here are about 140,000 clones, roughly 90% observed once, and the top ten hold roughly 5.2%. The sequenced sample was peripheral blood, obtained 28 days after the second dose of the MenACWY control vaccine. These receptors all stem from an adult who received the MenACWY meningococcal vaccine as a control.

The chain joins TRBV7-6 to TRBJ1-4; a possible D gene is TRBD1 (5 bases). The V end was cut by 1 base, the J end by 3 bases, with 15 bases between. Germline V gene data show CDR1 as SGHVS and CDR2 as FNYEAQ. The CDR3 loop spans 17 amino acids. The DNA of the CDR3 is TGTGCCAGCAGCTTAGGGGTAGGGGCCGGGGCTAATGAAAAACTGTTTTTT. Its translation is CASSLGVGAGANEKLFF.

The V call is TRBV28, the J call TRBJ1-2, with D possibly matching TRBD1 (5 bases). V dropped 5 bases and J dropped 1 base, with 14 bases sitting between them. The CDR3 has 15 residues. Germline lookup yields CDR1 MDHEN and CDR2 SYDVKM. DNA for the CDR3: TGTGCCAGCAGTCCGGAGGGACCGAATAACTATGGCTACACCTTC. Its protein product is CASSPEGPNNYGYTF.

The J gene is TRBJ2-5, the V gene TRBV4-3, with D uncertain. The V and J ends lost 0 bases and 2 bases respectively, with 13 bases between them. The CDR3 covers 16 residues. Germline values: CDR1 LGHNA, CDR2 YSLEER. CDR3 loop: CASSQDFSTMQETQYF. The CDR3 DNA sequence: TGCGCCAGCAGCCAAGATTTCAGTACCATGCAAGAGACCCAGTACTTC.

The gene calls are TRBV6-5 and TRBJ2-7, with TRBD1 identical over 7 bases. CDR3 size: 15 residues. Losses at the gene ends were 6 bases for V and 2 bases for J; bases not matched to a gene: 10. The germline V gene encodes CDR1 MNHEY and CDR2 SVGAGI. The CDR3 DNA reads as TGTGCCAGCAGCTACCGGACAGGCGAGACCTACGAGCAGTACTTC. Translated: CASSYRTGETYEQYF.

The chain recombines TRBV28 with TRBJ2-6; D remains ambiguous. The CDR3 runs 15 residues. Per the germline V gene, CDR1 is MDHEN and CDR2 is SYDVKM. V lost 6 bases to trimming and J lost 1 base, with 10 bases between them. CDR3 DNA: TGTGCCAGCAGCCCTATGAGGTCTGGGGCCAACGTCCTGACTTTC. It translates to CASSPMRSGANVLTF.

The V call is TRBV19, the J call TRBJ2-7; 8 bases are shared with TRBD1. V shed 4 bases and J 6 bases; nucleotides not matched to a gene: 17. This CDR3 region has 17 residues. Germline-derived CDR1 and CDR2 are LNHDA and SQIVND (reference sequence). Here the CDR3 reads CASSRETGDLAYPEQYF. The DNA for the CDR3 is TGTGCCAGTAGTAGAGAGACAGGGGACCTTGCTTACCCCGAGCAGTACTTC.

This chain uses TRBV5-4 with TRBJ1-6; 7 nucleotides agree with TRBD1. Germline V gives CDR1 SGHNT, CDR2 YYREEE (reference sequence). Losses at the gene ends were 7 bases for V and 0 bases for J; bases not matched to a gene: 4. The CDR3 length is 15 residues. CDR3 bases: TGTGCCAGCGGCGGGGACAGCTCCTATAATTCACCCCTCCACTTT. Its protein product is CASGGDSSYNSPLHF.

This clone was recorded once. V usage is TRBV21-1 and J usage is TRBJ1-5. TRBV21-1 is assigned pseudogene status. The CDR3 has 23 residues. CDR3 residues: CASSKVSVWNAGTVEDLHQPQHF. CDR3 in DNA: TGTGCCAGCAGCAAAGTTTCTGTCTGGAACGCGGGGACGGTTGAGGACCTCCATCAGCCCCAGCATTTT.

A word on this clone: The junction differs from germline at one of its ends, possibly a read error. V is TRBV23-1 and J is TRBJ1-2; tentatively, D is TRBD1 (5 bases). TRBV23-1 is labeled an ORF, and its function is uncertain. This CDR3 spans 15 amino acids. CDR3 sequence: CASNQSSGFAYGYTF. DNA for the CDR3: TGCGCCAGCAATCAATCGTCAGGGTTTGCCTATGGCTACACCTTC.

J is TRBJ1-4 and V is TRBV6-2 or TRBV6-3; D is unclear. In germline, CDR1 is MNHEY, CDR2 SVGEGT. This CDR3 spans 14 amino acids. V was shortened by 6 bases and J by 4 bases, with 12 bases between the two germline ends. The CDR3 bases are TGTGCCAGCAGCACCTTCAGGAATAATGAAAAACTGTTTTTT. This gives the protein CASSTFRNNEKLFF.

The rearrangement joins TRBV6-5 to TRBJ2-5; D possibly corresponds to TRBD1 (6 bases). Germline lookup yields CDR1 MNHEY and CDR2 SVGAGI. The CDR3 runs to 12 residues. The germline V and J ends were trimmed by 6 bases and 5 bases, with 10 bases remaining between them. The CDR3: CASRATGETQYF. The CDR3 nucleotides are TGTGCCAGCAGAGCCACAGGGGAGACCCAGTACTTC.

This chain connects TRBV7-9 to TRBJ1-1; 9 nucleotides align to TRBD1. This CDR3 contains 14 residues. V was pared by 5 bases and J by 3 bases, with 4 bases of the junction left unmatched. Looked up from germline, CDR1 is SEHNR and CDR2 is FQNEAQ (reference sequence). CDR3 in DNA: TGTGCCAGCAGCCGTAGACAGGGGGACACTGAAGCTTTCTTT. Amino acid sequence: CASSRRQGDTEAFF.

The rearrangement joins TRBV10-3 to TRBJ1-2; D unresolved. Germline V gene data show CDR1 as ENHRY and CDR2 as SYGVKD. V lost 8 bases to trimming and J lost 8 bases, with 12 bases between them. The CDR3 runs to 11 residues. The CDR3 sequence: CAIQGPHGYTF. The CDR3 DNA follows: TGTGCCATCCAAGGGCCCCACGGCTACACCTTC.

This rearrangement joins TRBV6-5 to TRBJ2-7, with 14 bases aligning to TRBD2. Losses at the gene ends were 4 bases for V and 4 bases for J; bases not matched to a gene: 6. Germline CDR1 reads MNHEY; CDR2 reads SVGAGI. This CDR3 region has 16 residues. The CDR3 bases are TGTGCCAGCAGTTCGGGGACTAGCGGGAGTCGGTACGAGCAGTACTTC. Encoded protein: CASSSGTSGSRYEQYF.

The V call is TRBV10-3, the J call TRBJ1-6, with 8 bases that match TRBD1. V trimming: 8 bases; J trimming: 7 bases; junction bases outside the gene matches: 7. Germline CDR1 is ENHRY and CDR2 is SYGVKD. The CDR3 has 14 amino acids. DNA for the CDR3: TGTGCCATCGCCGGGACAGGCAAGAATTCACCCCTCCACTTT. This codes for CAIAGTGKNSPLHF.

V usage is TRBV5-1 and J usage is TRBJ2-5, with TRBD1 matching 10 bases. V shed 4 bases, J shed 4 bases, and the junction held 4 bases outside the gene matches. Germline CDR1 reads SGHRS; CDR2 reads YFSETQ. This CDR3 has 14 residues. CDR3 protein: CASSGTGVGETQYF. The CDR3 DNA sequence: TGCGCCAGCAGCGGGACAGGGGTAGGAGAGACCCAGTACTTC.

V gene TRBV7-9 combines with J gene TRBJ1-2; TRBD1 is a possible D gene (5 bases). The CDR3 is made up of 13 amino acids. The germline V gene encodes CDR1 SEHNR and CDR2 FQNEAQ (reference sequence). Trimming pared 5 bases from V and 6 bases from J, leaving 13 bases between. The CDR3 DNA follows: TGTGCCAGCAGCCCCAACCAGGGCCATGGCTACACCTTC. Translated, it gives CASSPNQGHGYTF.

The chain combines TRBV28 with TRBJ2-5, with a tentative D call TRBD2 (5 bases). Germline V lookup: CDR1 MDHEN, CDR2 SYDVKM. V shed 3 bases and J shed 1 base, with 9 bases lying between them. The length of the CDR3 is 14 residues. CDR3 nucleotides: TGTGCCAGCAGTTTGGGCGGGCCCCAAGAGACCCAGTACTTC. This encodes CASSLGGPQETQYF.